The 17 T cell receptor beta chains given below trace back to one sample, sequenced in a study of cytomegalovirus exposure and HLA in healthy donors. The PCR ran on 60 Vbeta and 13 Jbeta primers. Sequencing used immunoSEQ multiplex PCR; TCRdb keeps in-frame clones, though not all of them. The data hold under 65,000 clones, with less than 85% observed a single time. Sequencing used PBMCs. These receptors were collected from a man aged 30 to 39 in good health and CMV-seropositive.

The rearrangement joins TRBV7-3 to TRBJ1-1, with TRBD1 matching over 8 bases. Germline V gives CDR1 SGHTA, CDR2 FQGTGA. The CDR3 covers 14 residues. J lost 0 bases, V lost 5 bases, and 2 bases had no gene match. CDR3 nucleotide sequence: TGTGCCAGCAGCCTGACAGGGGTGAACACTGAAGCTTTCTTT. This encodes CASSLTGVNTEAFF.

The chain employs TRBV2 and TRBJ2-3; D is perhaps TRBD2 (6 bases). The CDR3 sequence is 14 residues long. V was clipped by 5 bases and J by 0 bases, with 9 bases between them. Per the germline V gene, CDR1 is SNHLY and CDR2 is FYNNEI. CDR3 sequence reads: CASSWDLSTDTQYF. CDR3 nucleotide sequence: TGTGCCAGCAGTTGGGACTTGAGCACAGATACGCAGTATTTT.

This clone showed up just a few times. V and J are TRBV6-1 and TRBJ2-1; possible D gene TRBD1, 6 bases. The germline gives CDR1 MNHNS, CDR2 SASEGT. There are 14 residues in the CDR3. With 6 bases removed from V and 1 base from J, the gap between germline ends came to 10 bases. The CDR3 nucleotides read TGTGCCAGCAGCGGACAGTATTCCTACAATGAGCAGTTCTTC. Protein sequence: CASSGQYSYNEQFF.

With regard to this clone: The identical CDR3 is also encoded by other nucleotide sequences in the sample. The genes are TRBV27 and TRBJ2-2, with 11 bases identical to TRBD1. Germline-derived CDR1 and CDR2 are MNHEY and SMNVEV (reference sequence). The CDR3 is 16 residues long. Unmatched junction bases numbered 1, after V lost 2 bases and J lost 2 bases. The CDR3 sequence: CASSLGTGGNTGELFF. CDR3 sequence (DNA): TGTGCCAGCAGTTTAGGGACAGGGGGTAACACCGGGGAGCTGTTTTTT.

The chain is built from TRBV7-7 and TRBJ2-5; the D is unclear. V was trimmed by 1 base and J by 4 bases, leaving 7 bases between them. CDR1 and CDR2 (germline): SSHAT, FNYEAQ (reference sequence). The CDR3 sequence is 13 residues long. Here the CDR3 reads CASSLGPGETQYF. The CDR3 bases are TGTGCCAGCAGCTTAGGTCCGGGAGAGACCCAGTACTTC. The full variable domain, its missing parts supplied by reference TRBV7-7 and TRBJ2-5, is GAGVSQSPRYKVTKRGQDVTLRCDPISSHATLYWYQQALGQGPEFLTYFNYEAQPDKSGLPSDRFSAERPEGSISTLTIQRTEQRDSAMYRCASSLGPGETQYFGPGTRLLVL.

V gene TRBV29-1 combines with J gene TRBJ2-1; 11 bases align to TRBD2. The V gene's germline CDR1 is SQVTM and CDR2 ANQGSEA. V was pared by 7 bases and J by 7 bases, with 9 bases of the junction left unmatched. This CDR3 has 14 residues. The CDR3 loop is CSGAGLAAGNEQFF. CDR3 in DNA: TGCAGCGGTGCGGGACTAGCGGCTGGAAATGAGCAGTTCTTC.

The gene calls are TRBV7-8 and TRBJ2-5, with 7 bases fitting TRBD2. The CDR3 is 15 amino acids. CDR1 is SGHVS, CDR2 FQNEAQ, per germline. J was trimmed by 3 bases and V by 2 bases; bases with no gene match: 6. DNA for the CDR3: TGTGCCAGCAGCTTATATCAAGCGGGGAAAGAGACCCAGTACTTC. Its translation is CASSLYQAGKETQYF. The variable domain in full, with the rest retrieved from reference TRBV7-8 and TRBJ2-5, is GAGVSQSPRYKVAKRGQDVALRCDPISGHVSLFWYQQALGQGPEFLTYFQNEAQLDKSGLPSDRFFAERPEGSVSTLKIQRTQQEDSAVYLCASSLYQAGKETQYFGPGTRLLVL.

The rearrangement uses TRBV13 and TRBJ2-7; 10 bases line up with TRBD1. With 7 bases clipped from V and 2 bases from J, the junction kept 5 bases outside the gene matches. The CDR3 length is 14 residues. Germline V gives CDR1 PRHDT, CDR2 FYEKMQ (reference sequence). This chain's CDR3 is CASTPGTGAYEQYF. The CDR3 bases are TGTGCCAGCACCCCCGGGACAGGGGCCTACGAGCAGTACTTC.

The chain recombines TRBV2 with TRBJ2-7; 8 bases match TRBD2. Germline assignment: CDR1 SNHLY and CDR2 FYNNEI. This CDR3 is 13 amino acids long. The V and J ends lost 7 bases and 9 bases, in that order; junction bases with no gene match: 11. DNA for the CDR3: TGTGCCAGCAAGGAGGAGCGGGGGTTGGCGCAGTACTTC. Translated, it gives CASKEERGLAQYF.

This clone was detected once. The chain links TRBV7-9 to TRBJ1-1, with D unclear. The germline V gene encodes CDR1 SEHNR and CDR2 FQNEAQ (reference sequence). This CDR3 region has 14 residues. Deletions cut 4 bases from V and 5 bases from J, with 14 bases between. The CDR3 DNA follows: TGTGCCAGCAGCTCCTCCAACTTCGGGACTGAAGCTTTCTTT. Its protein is CASSSSNFGTEAFF.

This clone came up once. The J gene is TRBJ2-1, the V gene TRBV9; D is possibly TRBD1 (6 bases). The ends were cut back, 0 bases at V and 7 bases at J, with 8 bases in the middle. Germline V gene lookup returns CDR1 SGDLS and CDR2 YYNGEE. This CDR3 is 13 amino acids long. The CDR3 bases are TGTGCCAGCAGCGTAGACAGGGCAAATGAGCAGTTCTTC. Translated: CASSVDRANEQFF.

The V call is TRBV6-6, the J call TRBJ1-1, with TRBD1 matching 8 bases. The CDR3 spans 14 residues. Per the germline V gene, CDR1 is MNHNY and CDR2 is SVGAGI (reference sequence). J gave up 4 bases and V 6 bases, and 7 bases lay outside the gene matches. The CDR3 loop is CASSQQGEITEAFF. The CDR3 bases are TGTGCCAGCAGCCAACAGGGGGAGATCACTGAAGCTTTCTTT.

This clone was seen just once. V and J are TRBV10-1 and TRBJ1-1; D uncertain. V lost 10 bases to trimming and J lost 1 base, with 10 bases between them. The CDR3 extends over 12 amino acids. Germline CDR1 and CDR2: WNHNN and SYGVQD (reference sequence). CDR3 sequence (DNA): TGCGCCAACTCGGTCCCGAACACTGAAGCTTTCTTT. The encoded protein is CANSVPNTEAFF.

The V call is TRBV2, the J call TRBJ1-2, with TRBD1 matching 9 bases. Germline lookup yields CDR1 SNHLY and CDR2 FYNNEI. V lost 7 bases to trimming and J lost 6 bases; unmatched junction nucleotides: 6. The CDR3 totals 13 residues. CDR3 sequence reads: CASMGTGYNGYTF. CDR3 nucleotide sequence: TGTGCCAGCATGGGGACAGGGTATAATGGCTACACCTTC.

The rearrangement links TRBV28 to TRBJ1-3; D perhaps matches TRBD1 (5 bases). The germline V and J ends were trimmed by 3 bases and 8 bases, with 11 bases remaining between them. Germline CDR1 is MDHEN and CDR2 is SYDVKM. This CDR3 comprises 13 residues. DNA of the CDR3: TGTGCCAGCAGTTTGGGAGGGGAGTACACCATATATTTT. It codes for CASSLGGEYTIYF.

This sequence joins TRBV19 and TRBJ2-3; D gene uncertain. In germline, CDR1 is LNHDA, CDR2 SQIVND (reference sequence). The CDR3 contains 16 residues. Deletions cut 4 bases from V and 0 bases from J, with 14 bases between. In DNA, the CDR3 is TGTGCCAGTAGTAGATATTGGGCTGATAGCACAGATACGCAGTATTTT. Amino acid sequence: CASSRYWADSTDTQYF.

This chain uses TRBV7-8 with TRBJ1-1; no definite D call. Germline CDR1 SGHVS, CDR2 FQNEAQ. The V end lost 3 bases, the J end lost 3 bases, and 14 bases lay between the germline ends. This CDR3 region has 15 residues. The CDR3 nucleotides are TGTGCCAGCAGCTTTGCCTCCGCCGGGGACACTGAAGCTTTCTTT. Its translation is CASSFASAGDTEAFF.